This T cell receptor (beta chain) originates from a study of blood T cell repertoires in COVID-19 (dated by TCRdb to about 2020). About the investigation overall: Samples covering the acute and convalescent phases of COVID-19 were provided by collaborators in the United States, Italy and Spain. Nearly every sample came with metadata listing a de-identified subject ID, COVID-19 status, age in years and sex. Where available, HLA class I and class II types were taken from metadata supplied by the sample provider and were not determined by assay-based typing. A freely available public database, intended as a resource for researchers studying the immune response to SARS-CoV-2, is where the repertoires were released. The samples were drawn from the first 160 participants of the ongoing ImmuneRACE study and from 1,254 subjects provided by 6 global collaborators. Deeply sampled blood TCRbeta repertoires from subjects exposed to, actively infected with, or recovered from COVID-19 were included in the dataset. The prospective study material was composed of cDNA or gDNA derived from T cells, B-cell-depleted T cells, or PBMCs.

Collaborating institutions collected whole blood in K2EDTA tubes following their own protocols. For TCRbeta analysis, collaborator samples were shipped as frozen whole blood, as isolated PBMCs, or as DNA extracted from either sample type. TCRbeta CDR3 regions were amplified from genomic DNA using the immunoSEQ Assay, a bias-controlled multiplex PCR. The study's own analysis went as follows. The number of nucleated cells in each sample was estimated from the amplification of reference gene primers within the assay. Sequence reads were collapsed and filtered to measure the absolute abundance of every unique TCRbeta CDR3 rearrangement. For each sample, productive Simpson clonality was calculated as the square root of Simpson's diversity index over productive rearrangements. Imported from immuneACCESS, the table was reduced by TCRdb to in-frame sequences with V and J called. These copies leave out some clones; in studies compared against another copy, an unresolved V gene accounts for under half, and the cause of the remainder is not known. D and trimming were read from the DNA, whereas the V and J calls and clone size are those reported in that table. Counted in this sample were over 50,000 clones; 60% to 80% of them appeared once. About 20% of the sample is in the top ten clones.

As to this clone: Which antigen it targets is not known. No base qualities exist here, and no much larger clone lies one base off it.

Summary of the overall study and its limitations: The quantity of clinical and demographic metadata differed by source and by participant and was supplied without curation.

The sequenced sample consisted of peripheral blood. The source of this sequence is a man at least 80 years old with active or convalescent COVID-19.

CDR3 sequence: CASSPEGGSPLHF. The sequence in DNA is TGTGCCAGCTCACCGGAAGGGGGTTCACCCCTCCACTTT. This receptor chain uses TRBV18 and TRBJ1-6; D gene: possibly TRBD1, on 6 matching bases. Including cysteine and phenylalanine, the CDR3 has 13 amino acids. CDR3 DNA is the only sequence kept; it has 39 bases, read in frame from the first base. CDR1 and CDR2 are drawn from the germline V gene: KGHSH, LQKENI. The V and J ends are trimmed by 3 bases and 9 bases, leaving 9 bases between them.